Described below is a single T cell receptor (beta chain) sequence and its context. As yet, its antigen is unknown. This sample is drawn from a study of T cells in localized non-small cell lung cancer. Study-wide results and caveats: Uninvolved adjacent lung showed peak T cell clonality, exceeding tumor.

CDR1 and CDR2 from the germline V gene are SGHVS and FQNEAQ. Trimming took off 5 bases at V and 0 bases at J, with 16 bases between the two ends. The CDR3 is 16 residues long. Clones were read by immunoSEQ multiplex PCR, and TCRdb kept only the in-frame ones, dropping some. Of 35,000 to 40,000 clones in the sample, approximately 88% are singletons; the top ten hold about 2.5%. This specimen was peripheral blood, taken before any cancer treatment. The TCR originated in a woman aged 35 to 75 with stage I lung adenocarcinoma. The gene calls are TRBV7-8 and TRBJ1-1, with a possible D match to TRBD1 (5 bases). CDR3 amino acids: CASSPEGLTVNTEAFF. CDR3 nucleotide sequence: TGTGCCAGCAGCCCCGAGGGCTTGACAGTGAACACTGAAGCTTTCTTT.